This TCR beta chain was identified during a study of blood T cells in healthy people across ages. This clonotype came up once. Through a sample-barcoded 5' primer and a J-beta primer mix, a second PCR was run for roughly 6 to 12 cycles. MiXCR, applied by TCRdb to the 5' RACE reads, yields one record per CDR3 protein. The sample yields hundreds of thousands of distinct CDR3 sequences, over 40% seen once. CDR1 and CDR2 from the germline V gene are SGHTA and FQGNSA. This CDR3 is 13 amino acids long. This sequence originates from a woman of 80 years or more in good health. The chain has TRBV7-2 and TRBJ2-7, with D perhaps matching TRBD1 (5 bases). The last part of the DNA fits TRBJ2-5 better; the J call may be wrong. Sample: blood. DNA of the CDR3: TGTGCCAGCAGCTCACCCCAGGGAGAGACCCAGTACTTC. This translates into CASSSPQGETQYF.